The rows below give T cell receptor beta chains drawn from one sample of a study of cytomegalovirus exposure and HLA in healthy donors. Sequencing was performed with immunoSEQ multiplex PCR; in TCRdb, only in-frame clones are kept and a portion is missing. Among 130,000 to 150,000 clones, roughly four fifths were seen once, and the ten largest hold 1% to 1.5%. The sequenced sample was PBMCs. Receptors originate from a woman aged 40-49 years in good health and CMV-seronegative. CDR3s include the opening cysteine and the closing phenylalanine or tryptophan. The order of the fields is clone size, D gene, V gene, J gene, CDR3 DNA, CDR3 protein. A D gene is named only where the DNA matches it firmly. Not every row has a clone size; where given, it reads once, few, many or a size class.

-	TRBD1	TRBV10-2	TRBJ1-3	TGCGCCAGCAGTATGACAGGGGGCAAAAACACCATATATTTT	CASSMTGGKNTIYF
-	TRBD1	TRBV5-4	TRBJ2-1	TGTGCCAGCAGCCCAAGGACAGGGGACTACAATGAGCAGTTCTTC	CASSPRTGDYNEQFF
few	-	TRBV2	TRBJ1-1	TGTGCCAGCATCGGACACGCGAACACTGAAGCTTTCTTT	CASIGHANTEAFF
-	TRBD1	TRBV9	TRBJ2-1	TGTGCCAGCAGCGTAGATCTAGCAGGGGGCTTCCACAATGAGCAGTTCTTC	CASSVDLAGGFHNEQFF
few	-	TRBV4-2	TRBJ1-1	TGTGCCAGCAGCTTACACAGGAGCACTGAAGCTTTCTTT	CASSLHRSTEAFF
few	-	TRBV13	TRBJ1-1	TGTGCCAGCAGCTTAGGGCGGCAGGGGCTGGCAACTGAAGCTTTCTTT	CASSLGRQGLATEAFF
-	TRBD1	TRBV10-3	TRBJ1-6	TGTGCCACCTGGGACAGGAGCTATAATTCACCCCTCCACTTT	CATWDRSYNSPLHF
few	-	TRBV5-1	TRBJ1-3	TGCGCCAGCAGCCCTACCCTCTCTGGAAACACCATATATTTT	CASSPTLSGNTIYF
-	-	TRBV12-1	TRBJ2-5	TGTGCCAGCAGCTCACCTGAAAGTACCGGTTGGACTAGCCAAGAGACCCAGTACTTC	CASSSPESTGWTSQETQYF
-	TRBD1	TRBV11-2	TRBJ1-6	TGTGCCAGCAGCGGCCGACAGGGTGGCTCCTATAATTCACCCCTCCACTTT	CASSGRQGGSYNSPLHF
-	-	TRBV5-4	TRBJ1-3	TGTGCCAGCAGCTTGGAGATACAGGGAAACACCATATATTTT	CASSLEIQGNTIYF
-	-	TRBV11-2	TRBJ1-2	TGTGCCAGCAGCCCCCCGGACAGTTTCTATGGCTACACCTTC	CASSPPDSFYGYTF
-	-	TRBV7-6	TRBJ1-4	TGTGCCAGCAGCTTAGCGCCGACAGCAACTAATGAAAAACTGTTTTTT	CASSLAPTATNEKLFF
few	-	TRBV4-1	TRBJ2-1	TGCGCCAGCAGCCAAGTTATGAATGAGCAGTTCTTC	CASSQVMNEQFF
-	TRBD2	TRBV7-9	TRBJ2-5	TGTGCCAGCAGCTTAATGAGCGGGGGTGATGAGACCCAGTACTTC	CASSLMSGGDETQYF
once	TRBD1	TRBV7-9	TRBJ2-5	TGTGCCAGCAGCTTATTATCAGGGGGCAAAGAGACCCAGTACTTC	CASSLLSGGKETQYF
-	-	TRBV6-1	TRBJ2-1	TGTGCCAGCAGTGAGACAGGAAATGAGCAGTTCTTC	CASSETGNEQFF
-	TRBD2	TRBV9	TRBJ2-3	TGTGCCAGCAGCGTAGGTAGCGGGGGGCTCTCAAGCACAGATACGCAGTATTTT	CASSVGSGGLSSTDTQYF